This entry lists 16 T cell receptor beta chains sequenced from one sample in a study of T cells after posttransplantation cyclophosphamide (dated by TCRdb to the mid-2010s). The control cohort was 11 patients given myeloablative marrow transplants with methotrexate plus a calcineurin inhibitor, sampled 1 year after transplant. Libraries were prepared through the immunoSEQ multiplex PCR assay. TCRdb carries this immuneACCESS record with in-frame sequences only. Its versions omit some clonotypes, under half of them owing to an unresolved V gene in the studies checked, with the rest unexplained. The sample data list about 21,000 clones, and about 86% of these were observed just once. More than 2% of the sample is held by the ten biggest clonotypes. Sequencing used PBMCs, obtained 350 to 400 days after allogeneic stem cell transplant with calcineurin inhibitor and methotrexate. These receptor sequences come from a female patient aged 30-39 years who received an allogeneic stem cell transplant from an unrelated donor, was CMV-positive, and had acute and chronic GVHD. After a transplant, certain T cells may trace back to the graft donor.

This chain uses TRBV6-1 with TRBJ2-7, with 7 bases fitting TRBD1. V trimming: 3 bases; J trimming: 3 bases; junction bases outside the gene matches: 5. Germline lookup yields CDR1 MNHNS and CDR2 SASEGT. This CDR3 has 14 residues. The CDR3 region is CASSDQGQHYEQYF. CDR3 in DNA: TGTGCCAGCAGTGACCAGGGACAGCACTACGAGCAGTACTTC.

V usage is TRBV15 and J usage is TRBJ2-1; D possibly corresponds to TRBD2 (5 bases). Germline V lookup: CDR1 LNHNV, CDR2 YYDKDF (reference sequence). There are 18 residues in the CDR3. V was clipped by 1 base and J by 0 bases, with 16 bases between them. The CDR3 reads CATSRVGYGISSYNEQFF. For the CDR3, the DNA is TGTGCCACCAGCAGAGTCGGTTACGGGATAAGCTCCTACAATGAGCAGTTCTTC. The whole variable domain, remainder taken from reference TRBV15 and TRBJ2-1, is DAMVIQNPRYQVTQFGKPVTLSCSQTLNHNVMYWYQQKSSQAPKLLFHYYDKDFNNEADTPDNFQSRRPNTSFCFLDIRSPGLGDTAMYLCATSRVGYGISSYNEQFFGPGTRLTVL.

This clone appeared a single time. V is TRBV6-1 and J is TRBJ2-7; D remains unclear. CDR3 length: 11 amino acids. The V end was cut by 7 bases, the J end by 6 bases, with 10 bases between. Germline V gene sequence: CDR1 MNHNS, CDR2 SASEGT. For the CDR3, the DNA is TGTGCCAGCAAAGTTCCGGGCGAGCAGTACTTC. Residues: CASKVPGEQYF.

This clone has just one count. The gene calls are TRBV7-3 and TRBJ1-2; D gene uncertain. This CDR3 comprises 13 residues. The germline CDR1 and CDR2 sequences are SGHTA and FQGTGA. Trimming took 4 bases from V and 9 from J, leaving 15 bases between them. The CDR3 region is CASSSHPGGSYTF. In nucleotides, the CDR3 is TGTGCCAGCAGCTCCCATCCAGGTGGTAGCTACACCTTC.

The CDR3 protein is CASSYRTGSRTDTQYF. The CDR3 DNA reads TGTGCCAGCAGTTACCGGACAGGGTCTAGGACAGATACGCAGTATTTT. The J gene is TRBJ2-3, the V gene TRBV6-6, with 8 bases identical to TRBD1. V lost 2 bases and J lost 3; bases outside the gene matches: 7. Germline V gives CDR1 MNHNY, CDR2 SVGAGI (reference sequence). CDR3 length: 16 residues.

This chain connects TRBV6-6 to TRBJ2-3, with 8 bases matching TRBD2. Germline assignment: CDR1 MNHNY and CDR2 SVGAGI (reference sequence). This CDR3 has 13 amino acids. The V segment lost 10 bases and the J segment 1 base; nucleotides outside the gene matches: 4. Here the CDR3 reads CATTGGGTDTQYF. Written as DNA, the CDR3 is TGTGCCACCACGGGGGGGGGCACAGATACGCAGTATTTT.

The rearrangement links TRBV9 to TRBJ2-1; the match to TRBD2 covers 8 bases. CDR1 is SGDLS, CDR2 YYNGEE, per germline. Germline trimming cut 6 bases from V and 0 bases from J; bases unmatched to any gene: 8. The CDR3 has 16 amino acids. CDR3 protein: CASTDDSGSSYNEQFF. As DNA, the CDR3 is TGTGCCAGCACCGATGACAGCGGGAGCTCCTACAATGAGCAGTTCTTC. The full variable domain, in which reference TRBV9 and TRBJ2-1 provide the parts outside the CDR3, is DSGVTQTPKHLITATGQRVTLRCSPRSGDLSVYWYQQSLDQGLQFLIQYYNGEERAKGNILERFSAQQFPDLHSELNLSSLELGDSALYFCASTDDSGSSYNEQFFGPGTRLTVL.

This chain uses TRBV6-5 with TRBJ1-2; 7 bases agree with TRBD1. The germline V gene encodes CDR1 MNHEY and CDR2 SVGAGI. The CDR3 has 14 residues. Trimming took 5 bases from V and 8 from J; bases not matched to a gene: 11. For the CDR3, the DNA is TGTGCCAGCAGTCCCCCAGAACAGGGGAACGGCTACACCTTC. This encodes CASSPPEQGNGYTF.

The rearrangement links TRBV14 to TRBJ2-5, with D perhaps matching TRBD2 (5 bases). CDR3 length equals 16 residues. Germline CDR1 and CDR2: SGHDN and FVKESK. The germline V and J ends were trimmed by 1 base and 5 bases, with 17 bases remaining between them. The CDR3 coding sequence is TGTGCCAGCAGCCAAGCTCCTTGGGCGGGCCGGGAGACCCAGTACTTC. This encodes CASSQAPWAGRETQYF.

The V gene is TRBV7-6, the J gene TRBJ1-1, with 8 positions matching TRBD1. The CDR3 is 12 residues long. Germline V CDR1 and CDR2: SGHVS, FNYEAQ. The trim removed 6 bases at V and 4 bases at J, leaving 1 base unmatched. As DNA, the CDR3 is TGTGCCAGCAGTACAGGGGGCACTGAAGCTTTCTTT. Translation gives CASSTGGTEAFF.

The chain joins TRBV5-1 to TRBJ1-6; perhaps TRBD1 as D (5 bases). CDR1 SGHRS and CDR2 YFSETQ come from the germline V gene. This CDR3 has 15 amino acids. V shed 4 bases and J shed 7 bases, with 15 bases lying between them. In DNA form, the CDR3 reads TGCGCCAGCAGCAGTTTTGGTAGGGGAAATTCACCCCTCCACTTT. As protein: CASSSFGRGNSPLHF.

The CDR3 bases are TGCGCCAGCAGCTTAACAGACGTCTATGGCTACACCTTC. This codes for CASSLTDVYGYTF. The genes are TRBV5-1 and TRBJ1-2; D unresolved. The V and J ends lost 2 bases and 4 bases respectively, with 9 bases between them. This CDR3 is 13 amino acids long. Germline V gene data show CDR1 as SGHRS and CDR2 as YFSETQ. Full variable domain (remainder filled in from reference TRBV5-1 and TRBJ1-2): KAGVTQTPRYLIKTRGQQVTLSCSPISGHRSVSWYQQTPGQGLQFLFEYFSETQRNKGNFPGRFSGRQFSNSRSEMNVSTLELGDSALYLCASSLTDVYGYTFGSGTRLTVV.

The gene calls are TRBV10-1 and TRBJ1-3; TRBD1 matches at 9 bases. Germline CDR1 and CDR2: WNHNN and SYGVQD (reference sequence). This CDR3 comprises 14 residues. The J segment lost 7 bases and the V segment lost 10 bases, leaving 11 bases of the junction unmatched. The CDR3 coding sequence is TGCGCCACCGAGGCGGGGACAGGGATCAACACCATATATTTT. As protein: CATEAGTGINTIYF.

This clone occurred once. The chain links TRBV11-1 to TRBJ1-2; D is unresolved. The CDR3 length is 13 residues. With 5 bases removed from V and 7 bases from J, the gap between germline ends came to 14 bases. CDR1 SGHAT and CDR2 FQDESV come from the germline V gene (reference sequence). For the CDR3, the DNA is TGTGCCAGCAGCCCCCGATTAGGGAGTGGCTACACCTTC. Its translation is CASSPRLGSGYTF.

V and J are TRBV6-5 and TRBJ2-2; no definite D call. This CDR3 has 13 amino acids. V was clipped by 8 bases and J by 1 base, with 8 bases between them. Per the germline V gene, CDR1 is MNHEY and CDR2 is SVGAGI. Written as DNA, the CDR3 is TGTGCCAGCGCCCCGGGGAACACCGGGGAGCTGTTTTTT. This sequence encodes CASAPGNTGELFF.

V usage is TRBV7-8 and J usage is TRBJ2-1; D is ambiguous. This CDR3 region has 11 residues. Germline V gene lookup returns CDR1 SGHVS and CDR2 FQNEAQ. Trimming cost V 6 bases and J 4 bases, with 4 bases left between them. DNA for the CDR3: TGTGCCAGCAGGTATTACAATGAGCAGTTCTTC. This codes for CASRYYNEQFF.